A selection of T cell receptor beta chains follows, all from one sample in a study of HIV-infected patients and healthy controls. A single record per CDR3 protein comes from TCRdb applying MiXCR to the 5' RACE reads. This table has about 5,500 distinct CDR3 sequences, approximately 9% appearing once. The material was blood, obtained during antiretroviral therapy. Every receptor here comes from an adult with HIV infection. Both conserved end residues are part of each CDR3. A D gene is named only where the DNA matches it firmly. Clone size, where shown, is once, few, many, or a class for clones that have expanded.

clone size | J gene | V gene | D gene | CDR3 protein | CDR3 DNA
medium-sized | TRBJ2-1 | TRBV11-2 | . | CASSPERSSYNEQFF | TGTGCCAGCAGCCCAGAGCGGAGCTCCTACAATGAGCAGTTCTTC
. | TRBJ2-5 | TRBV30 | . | CAWSVSLSDKRETQYF | TGTGCCTGGAGTGTATCACTGTCAGATAAGAGGGAGACCCAGTACTTC
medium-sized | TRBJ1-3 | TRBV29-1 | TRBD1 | CSVGDREPGNTIYF | TGCAGCGTCGGAGACAGGGAACCAGGAAACACCATATATTTT
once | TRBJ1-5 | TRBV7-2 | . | CASRVAGMNKPQNF | TGTGCCAGCAGAGTAGCAGGGATGAATAAGCCACAGAATTTT
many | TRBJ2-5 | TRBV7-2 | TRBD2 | CVSSAQLAGPLDAQYF | TGTGTCAGCAGCGCACAGCTAGCGGGCCCACTTGACGCCCAGTACTTC
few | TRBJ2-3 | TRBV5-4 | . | CASNHPPSDTQYF | TGTGCCAGCAATCACCCTCCTTCAGATACGCAGTATTTT
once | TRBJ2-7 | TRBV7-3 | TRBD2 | CASSLTSSGSSYEQYF | TGTGCCAGCAGCTTAACTTCGAGCGGGAGTTCCTACGAGCAGTACTTC
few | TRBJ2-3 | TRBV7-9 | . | CASSLELLGSGTDTQYF | TGTGCCAGCAGCTTAGAATTGCTCGGTAGCGGCACAGATACGCAGTATTTT
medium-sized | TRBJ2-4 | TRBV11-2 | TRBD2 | CASSQYTGGVSNIQYF | TGTGCCAGCAGCCAATACACCGGGGGGGTTTCAAACATTCAGTACTTC
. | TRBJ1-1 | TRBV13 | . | CASSPGGREVREAFF | TGTGCCAGCTCCCCTGGGGGGCGGGAGGTCAGAGAAGCTTTCTTT
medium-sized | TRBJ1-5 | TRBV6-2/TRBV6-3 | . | CASSDNNQPQHF | TGTGCCAGCAGTGATAATAATCAGCCCCAGCATTTT
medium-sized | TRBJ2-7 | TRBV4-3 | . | CASSQAPKSLDEQYF | TGCGCCAGCAGCCAAGCCCCAAAGTCGCTCGACGAGCAGTACTTC
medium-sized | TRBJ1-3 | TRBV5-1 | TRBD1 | CASSAGQGNGNTIYF | TGCGCCAGCAGCGCTGGACAGGGGAATGGAAACACCATATATTTT
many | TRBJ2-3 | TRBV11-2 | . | CASSPRSWDTQYF | TGTGCCAGCAGCCCGCGATCCTGGGATACGCAGTATTTT
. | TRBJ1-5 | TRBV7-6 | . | CASSPWAGGQPQHF | TGTGCCAGCAGCCCTTGGGCGGGCGGTCAGCCCCAGCATTTT
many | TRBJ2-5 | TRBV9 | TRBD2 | CASSPHGGAGEETQYF | TGTGCCAGCAGCCCCCATGGTGGAGCGGGAGAAGAGACCCAGTACTTC
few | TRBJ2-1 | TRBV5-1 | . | CASRIPPYNEQFF | TGCGCCAGCCGCATTCCCCCTTACAATGAGCAGTTCTTC
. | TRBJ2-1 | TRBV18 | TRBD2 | CASSPLAGGGGNEQFF | TGTGCCAGCTCACCACTAGCGGGAGGCGGGGGCAATGAGCAGTTCTTC
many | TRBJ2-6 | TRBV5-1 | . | CASRWDTSSFSGANVLTF | TGCGCCAGCAGGTGGGACACGAGTTCCTTTTCTGGGGCCAACGTCCTGACTTTC
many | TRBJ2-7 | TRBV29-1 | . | CSVAGTESSYEQYF | TGCAGCGTGGCCGGGACGGAGAGCTCCTACGAGCAGTACTTC
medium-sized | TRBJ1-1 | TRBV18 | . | CASSPLEGGAGNTEAFF | TGTGCCAGCTCACCTCTCGAGGGCGGCGCGGGGAACACTGAAGCTTTCTTT
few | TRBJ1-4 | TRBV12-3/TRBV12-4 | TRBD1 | CASRGQGANEKLFF | TGTGCCAGCAGAGGACAGGGAGCGAATGAAAAACTGTTTTTT
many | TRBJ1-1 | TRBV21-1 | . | CASSTARTGNGEAFF | TGTGCCAGCAGCACCGCCCGGACAGGGAATGGGGAAGCTTTCTTT
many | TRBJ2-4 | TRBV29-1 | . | CSVEARLAKNIQYF | TGCAGCGTTGAAGCTCGACTGGCCAAAAACATTCAGTACTTC
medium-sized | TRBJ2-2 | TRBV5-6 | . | CASSLDSGELFF | TGTGCCAGCAGCTTGGATTCCGGGGAGCTGTTTTTT
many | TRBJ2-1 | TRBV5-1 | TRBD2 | CASSLSTSGRREQFF | TGCGCCAGCAGCTTGTCGACTAGCGGGAGACGTGAGCAGTTCTTC
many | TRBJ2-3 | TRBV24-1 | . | CATSSAWGAGSDTQYF | TGTGCCACCAGCTCCGCTTGGGGGGCCGGTTCAGATACGCAGTATTTT